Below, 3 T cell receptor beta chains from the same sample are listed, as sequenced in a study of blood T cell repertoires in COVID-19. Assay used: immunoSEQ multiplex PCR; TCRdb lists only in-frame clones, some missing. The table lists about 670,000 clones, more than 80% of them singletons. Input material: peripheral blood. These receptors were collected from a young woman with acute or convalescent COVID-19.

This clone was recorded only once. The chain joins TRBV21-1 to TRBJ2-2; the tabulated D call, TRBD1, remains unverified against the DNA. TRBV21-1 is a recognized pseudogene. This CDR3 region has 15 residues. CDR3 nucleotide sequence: TGTGCCAGCAGCAAAGGGACAGGCGAGGACGGGGAGCTGTTTTTT. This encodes CASSKGTGEDGELFF.

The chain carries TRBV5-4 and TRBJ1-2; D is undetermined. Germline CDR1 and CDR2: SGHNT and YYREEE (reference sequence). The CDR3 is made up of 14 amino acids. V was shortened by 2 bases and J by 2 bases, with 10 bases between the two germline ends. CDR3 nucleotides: TGTGCCAGCAGCTTCGGAACAGACAACTATGGCTACACCTTC. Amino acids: CASSFGTDNYGYTF.

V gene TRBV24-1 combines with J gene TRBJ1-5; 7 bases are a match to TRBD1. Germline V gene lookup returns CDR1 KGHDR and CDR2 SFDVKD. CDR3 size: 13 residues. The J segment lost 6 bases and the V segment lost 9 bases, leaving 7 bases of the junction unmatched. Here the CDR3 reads CATDRVSAQPQHF. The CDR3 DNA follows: TGTGCCACCGACAGGGTTTCGGCTCAGCCCCAGCATTTT.